This TCR beta chain was sequenced for a study of patients and donors after allogeneic stem cell transplantation. V shed 4 bases, J shed 15 bases, and the junction held 4 bases outside the gene matches. The CDR3 covers 11 residues. Germline V CDR1 and CDR2: SEHNR, FQNEAQ (reference sequence). TCRdb independently ran MiXCR on the RT-PCR reads; one entry per CDR3 protein. This repertoire shows under 200,000 distinct CDR3 sequences, more than 20% found once; its top ten account for roughly a quarter. The receptor was isolated from a human donor who was either an allogeneic HSCT recipient or a stem cell or donor lymphocyte infusion donor (not recorded which). It is not recorded whose cells these are; they may come from a transplant donor. The J gene is TRBJ2-1, the V gene TRBV7-9, with 9 positions matching TRBD2. Sequencing was performed on blood, either unsorted or a sorted T cell fraction (not recorded which). The CDR3 reads CASSSGLAWFF. In DNA, the CDR3 is TGTGCCAGCAGCTCCGGACTAGCGTGGTTCTTC.